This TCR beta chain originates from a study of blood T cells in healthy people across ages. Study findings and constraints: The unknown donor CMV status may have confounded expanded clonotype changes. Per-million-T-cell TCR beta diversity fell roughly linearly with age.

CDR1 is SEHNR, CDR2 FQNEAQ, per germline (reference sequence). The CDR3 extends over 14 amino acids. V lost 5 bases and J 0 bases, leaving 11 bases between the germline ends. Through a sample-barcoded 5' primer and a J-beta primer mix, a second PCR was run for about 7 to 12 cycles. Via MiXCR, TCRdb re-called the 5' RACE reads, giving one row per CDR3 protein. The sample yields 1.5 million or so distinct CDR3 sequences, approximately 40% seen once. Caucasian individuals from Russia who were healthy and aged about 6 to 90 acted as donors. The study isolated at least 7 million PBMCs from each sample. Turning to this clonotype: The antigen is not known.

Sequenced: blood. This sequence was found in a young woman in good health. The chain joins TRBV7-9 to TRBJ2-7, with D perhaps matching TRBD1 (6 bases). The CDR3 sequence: CASSPDRTSYEQYF. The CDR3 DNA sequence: TGTGCCAGCAGCCCCGACAGGACCTCCTACGAGCAGTACTTC.